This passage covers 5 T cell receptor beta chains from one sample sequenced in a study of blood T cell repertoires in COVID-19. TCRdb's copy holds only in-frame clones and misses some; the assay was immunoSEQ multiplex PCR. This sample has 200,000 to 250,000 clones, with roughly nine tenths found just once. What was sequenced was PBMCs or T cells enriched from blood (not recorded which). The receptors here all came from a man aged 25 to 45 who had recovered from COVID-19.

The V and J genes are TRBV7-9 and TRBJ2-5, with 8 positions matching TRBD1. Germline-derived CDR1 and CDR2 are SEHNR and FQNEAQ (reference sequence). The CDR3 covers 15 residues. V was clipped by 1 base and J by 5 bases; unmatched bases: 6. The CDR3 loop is CASSLVGQAGETQYF. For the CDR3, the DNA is TGTGCCAGCAGCTTAGTGGGACAGGCGGGGGAGACCCAGTACTTC.

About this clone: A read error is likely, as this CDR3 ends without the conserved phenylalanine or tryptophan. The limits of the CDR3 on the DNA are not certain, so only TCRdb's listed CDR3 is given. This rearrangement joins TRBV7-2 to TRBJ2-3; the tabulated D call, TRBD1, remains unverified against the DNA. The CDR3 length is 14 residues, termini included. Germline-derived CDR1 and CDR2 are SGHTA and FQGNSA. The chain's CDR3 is CASSPHSGTNPHYA.

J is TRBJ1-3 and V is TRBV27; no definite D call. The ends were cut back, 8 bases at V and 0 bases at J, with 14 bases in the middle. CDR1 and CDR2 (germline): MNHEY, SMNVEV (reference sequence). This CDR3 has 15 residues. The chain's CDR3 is CASFGFGVSGNTIYF. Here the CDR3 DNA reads TGTGCCAGCTTCGGCTTCGGGGTCTCTGGAAACACCATATATTTT.

This chain's CDR3 is CASSAGRTNTGELFF. The CDR3 nucleotides read TGTGCCAGCAGCGCGGGAAGGACGAACACCGGGGAGCTGTTTTTT. This chain uses TRBV9 with TRBJ2-2; D may be TRBD2 (5 bases). The CDR3 totals 15 residues. Trimming removed 3 bases at V and 0 bases at J, with 9 bases between. Germline V CDR1 and CDR2: SGDLS, YYNGEE.

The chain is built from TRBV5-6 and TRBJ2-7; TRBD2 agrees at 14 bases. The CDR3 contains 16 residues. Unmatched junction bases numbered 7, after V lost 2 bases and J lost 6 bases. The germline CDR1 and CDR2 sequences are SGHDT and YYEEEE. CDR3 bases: TGTGCCAGCAGCTTAGGGACTAGCGGGAGAGAACCCGAGCAGTACTTC. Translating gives CASSLGTSGREPEQYF.